Presented here are 15 T cell receptor beta chains from one specimen sequenced in a study of T cell responses to AZD1222 COVID-19 vaccine. TCRdb's table, derived via immunoSEQ multiplex PCR, lists solely in-frame clones and lacks some. The profile shows roughly 150,000 clones, about 90% of them singletons. The sample was peripheral blood, taken 28 days after the second AZD1222 dose. The receptors stem from an adult who received the AZD1222 COVID-19 vaccine.

The chain has TRBV21-1 and TRBJ2-3; the table's D call, TRBD1, was not checked against the DNA. TRBV21-1 is marked as a pseudogene. This CDR3 is built from 19 residues. In DNA, the CDR3 is TGTGCCAGCAGCAAAGGGGGAGGAGGGGACAGGGACAGCACAGATACGCAGTATTTT. The encoded protein is CASSKGGGGDRDSTDTQYF.

This chain links TRBV7-8 with TRBJ2-1, with D hard to call. The ends were cut back, 2 bases at V and 4 bases at J, with 15 bases in the middle. This CDR3 has 16 amino acids. CDR1 SGHVS and CDR2 FQNEAQ come from the germline V gene. The CDR3 nucleotides read TGTGCCAGCAGCTTACCTCGGACCCCCGCGTACAATGAGCAGTTCTTC. This gives the protein CASSLPRTPAYNEQFF.

The rearrangement uses TRBV7-8 and TRBJ1-5, with 10 bases matching TRBD1. This CDR3 spans 15 amino acids. CDR1 and CDR2 (germline): SGHVS, FQNEAQ. V lost 3 bases to trimming and J lost 11 bases; unmatched junction nucleotides: 10. The chain's CDR3 is CASSFTGTGVVSQHF. In nucleotides, the CDR3 is TGTGCCAGCAGCTTTACCGGGACAGGGGTTGTGTCCCAGCATTTT.

This chain joins TRBV29-1 and TRBJ2-2, with D possibly being TRBD2 (6 bases). CDR1 is SQVTM and CDR2 is ANQGSEA in the germline V gene. The germline V and J ends were trimmed by 7 bases and 0 bases, with 12 bases remaining between them. This CDR3 region has 14 residues. The CDR3 reads CSARLATNTGELFF. The CDR3 region has the DNA TGCAGCGCCCGTCTAGCGACGAACACCGGGGAGCTGTTTTTT.

This clone has only a few counts. The chain uses TRBV19 and TRBJ2-2; 7 bases map to TRBD1. The germline gives CDR1 LNHDA, CDR2 SQIVND (reference sequence). The CDR3 consists of 16 residues. V trimming: 5 bases; J trimming: 0 bases; junction bases outside the gene matches: 6. CDR3 amino acids: CASSGNRGANTGELFF. The CDR3 DNA reads TGTGCCAGTAGTGGGAACAGGGGCGCGAACACCGGGGAGCTGTTTTTT.

The chain links TRBV5-4 to TRBJ1-1; D ambiguous. Looked up from germline, CDR1 is SGHNT and CDR2 is YYREEE (reference sequence). The CDR3 length is 12 residues. The V end lost 1 base, the J end lost 5 bases, and 6 bases lay between the germline ends. The CDR3 sequence: CASSLSGTEAFF. The CDR3 coding sequence is TGTGCCAGCAGCTTGTCGGGGACTGAAGCTTTCTTT.

This chain uses TRBV19 with TRBJ2-7; tentative D call: TRBD2 (7 bases). Trimming left V 3 bases short and J 5 bases short, with 17 bases between. There are 15 residues in the CDR3. Germline CDR1 and CDR2: LNHDA and SQIVND (reference sequence). Written as DNA, the CDR3 is TGTGCCAGTAGTATCGGAGGGGGGGATTGGGACGAGCAGTACTTC. This gives the protein CASSIGGGDWDEQYF.

The chain uses TRBV10-3 and TRBJ2-7; D uncertain. The CDR3 is made up of 14 amino acids. Germline loops: CDR1 ENHRY, CDR2 SYGVKD. Trimming left V 6 bases short and J 3 bases short, with 15 bases between. The CDR3 nucleotides are TGTGCCATCAGAGAATTGGTAGGGAACTACGAGCAGTACTTC. Protein sequence: CAIRELVGNYEQYF.

J is TRBJ1-1 and V is TRBV28, with unresolved D. The CDR3 is 12 amino acids. Per the germline V gene, CDR1 is MDHEN and CDR2 is SYDVKM. Deletions cut 9 bases from V and 2 bases from J, with 10 bases between. The CDR3 spells CASQTVNTEAFF. CDR3 nucleotide sequence: TGTGCCAGTCAGACGGTAAACACTGAAGCTTTCTTT.

The CDR3 DNA sequence: TGTGCCAGCAGCTCGAGCGGGAGGACCCAAGAGACCCAGTACTTC. Translated: CASSSSGRTQETQYF. The chain carries TRBV5-4 and TRBJ2-5, with 9 bases fitting TRBD2. The CDR3 totals 15 residues. Germline trimming cut 3 bases from V and 1 base from J; bases unmatched to any gene: 4. The germline gives CDR1 SGHNT, CDR2 YYREEE (reference sequence).

The chain carries TRBV7-2 and TRBJ1-1; D gene ambiguous. The CDR3 runs to 14 residues. Germline V lookup: CDR1 SGHTA, CDR2 FQGNSA. V was cut by 3 bases and J by 2 bases, with 10 bases left in between. CDR3 residues: CASSFVHYNTEAFF. The DNA of the CDR3 is TGTGCCAGCAGCTTTGTTCACTATAACACTGAAGCTTTCTTT.

J is TRBJ1-6 and V is TRBV30; 7 bases are a match to TRBD1. The germline gives CDR1 GTSNPN, CDR2 SVGIG (reference sequence). The CDR3 contains 19 residues. The ends lost 1 base at V and 0 bases at J; junction bases unmatched: 12. The CDR3 DNA reads TGTGCCTGGAGTGGACGGTCAGGGACAGAGAGCTCCTATAATTCACCCCTCCACTTT. Translation: CAWSGRSGTESSYNSPLHF.

The rearrangement uses TRBV28 and TRBJ1-6, with D possibly being TRBD1 (5 bases). The V end was cut by 6 bases, the J end by 14 bases, with 20 bases between. The germline V gene has CDR1 MDHEN and CDR2 SYDVKM. The CDR3 contains 14 residues. The CDR3 is CASSQPQGLRALHF. The CDR3 DNA sequence: TGTGCCAGCAGCCAACCGCAGGGCCTTCGGGCCCTCCACTTT. The complete variable domain, with remaining parts taken from reference TRBV28 and TRBJ1-6, reads DVKVTQSSRYLVKRTGEKVFLECVQDMDHENMFWYRQDPGLGLRLIYFSYDVKMKEKGDIPEGYSVSREKKERFSLILESASTNQTSMYLCASSQPQGLRALHFGNGTRLTVT.

The chain is built from TRBV5-1 and TRBJ2-3; D is unclear. CDR1 and CDR2 from the germline V gene are SGHRS and YFSETQ. V lost 0 bases and J lost 0, with 8 bases in between. The CDR3 covers 15 residues. CDR3 bases: TGCGCCAGCAGCTTGGCTGCGGCGAGCACAGATACGCAGTATTTT. The encoded protein is CASSLAAASTDTQYF.

The chain couples TRBV5-4 to TRBJ2-3; perhaps TRBD1 as D (6 bases). Germline V gene data show CDR1 as SGHNT and CDR2 as YYREEE (reference sequence). The CDR3 is 13 residues long. Trimming shortened V by 4 bases and J by 6 bases, and 12 bases separated the two germline ends. In DNA, the CDR3 is TGTGCCAGCAGCGCCACAGGGCCGGATACGCAGTATTTT. Its protein product is CASSATGPDTQYF.